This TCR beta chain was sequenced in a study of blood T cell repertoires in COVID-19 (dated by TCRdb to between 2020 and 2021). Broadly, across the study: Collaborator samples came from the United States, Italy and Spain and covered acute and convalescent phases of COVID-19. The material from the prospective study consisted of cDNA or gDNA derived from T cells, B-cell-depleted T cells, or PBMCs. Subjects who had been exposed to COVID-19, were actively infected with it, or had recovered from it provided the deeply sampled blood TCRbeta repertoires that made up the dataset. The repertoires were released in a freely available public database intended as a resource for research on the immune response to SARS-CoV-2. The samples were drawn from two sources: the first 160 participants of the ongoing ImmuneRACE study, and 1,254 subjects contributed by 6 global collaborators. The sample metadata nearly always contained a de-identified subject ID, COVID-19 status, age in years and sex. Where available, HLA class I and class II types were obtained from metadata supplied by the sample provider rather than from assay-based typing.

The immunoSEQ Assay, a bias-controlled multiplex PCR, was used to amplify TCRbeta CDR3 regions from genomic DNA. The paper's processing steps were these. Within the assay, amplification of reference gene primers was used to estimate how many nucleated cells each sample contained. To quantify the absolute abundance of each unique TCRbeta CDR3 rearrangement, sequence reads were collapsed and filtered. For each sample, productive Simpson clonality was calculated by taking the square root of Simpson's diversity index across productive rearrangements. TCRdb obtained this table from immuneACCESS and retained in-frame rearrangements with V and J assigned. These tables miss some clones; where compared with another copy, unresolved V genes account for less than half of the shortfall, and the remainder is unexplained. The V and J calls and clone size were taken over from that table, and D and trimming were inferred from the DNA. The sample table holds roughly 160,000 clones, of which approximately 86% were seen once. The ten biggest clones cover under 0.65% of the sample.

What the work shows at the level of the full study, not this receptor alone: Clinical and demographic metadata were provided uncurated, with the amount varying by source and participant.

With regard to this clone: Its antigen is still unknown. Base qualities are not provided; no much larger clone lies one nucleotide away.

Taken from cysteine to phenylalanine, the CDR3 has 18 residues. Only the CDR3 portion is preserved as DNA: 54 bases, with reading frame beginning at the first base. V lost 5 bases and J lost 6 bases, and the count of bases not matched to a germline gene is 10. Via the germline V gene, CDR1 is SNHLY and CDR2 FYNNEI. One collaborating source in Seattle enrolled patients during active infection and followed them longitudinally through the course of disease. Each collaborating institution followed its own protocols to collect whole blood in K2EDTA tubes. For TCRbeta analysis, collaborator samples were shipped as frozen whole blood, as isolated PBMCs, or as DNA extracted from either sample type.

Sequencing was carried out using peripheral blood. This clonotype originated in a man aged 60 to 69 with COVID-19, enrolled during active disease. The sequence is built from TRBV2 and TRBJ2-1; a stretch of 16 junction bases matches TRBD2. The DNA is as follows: TGTGCCAGCAGTTCACCCGGGACTAGCGGGGGGGCTCTCAATGAGCAGTTCTTC. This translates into CASSSPGTSGGALNEQFF.